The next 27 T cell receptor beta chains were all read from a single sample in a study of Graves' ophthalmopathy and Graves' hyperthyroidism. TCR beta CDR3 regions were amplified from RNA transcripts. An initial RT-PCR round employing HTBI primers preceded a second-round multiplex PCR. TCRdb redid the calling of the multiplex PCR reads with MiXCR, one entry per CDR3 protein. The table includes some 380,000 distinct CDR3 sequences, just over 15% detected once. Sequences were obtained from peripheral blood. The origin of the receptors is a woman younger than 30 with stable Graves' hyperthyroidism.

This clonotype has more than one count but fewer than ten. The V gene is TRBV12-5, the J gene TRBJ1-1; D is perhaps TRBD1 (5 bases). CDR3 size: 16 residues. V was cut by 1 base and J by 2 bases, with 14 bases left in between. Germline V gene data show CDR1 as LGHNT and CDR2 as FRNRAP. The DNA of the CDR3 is TGTGCTAGTGGTTTGGAACCCGGGGGACCTAACACTGAAGCTTTCTTT. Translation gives CASGLEPGGPNTEAFF.

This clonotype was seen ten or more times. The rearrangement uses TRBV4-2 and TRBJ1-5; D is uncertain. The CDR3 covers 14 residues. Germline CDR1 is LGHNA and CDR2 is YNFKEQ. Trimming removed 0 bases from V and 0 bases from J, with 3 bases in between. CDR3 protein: CASSQDPSNQPQHF. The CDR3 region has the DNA TGTGCCAGCAGCCAAGATCCTAGCAATCAGCCCCAGCATTTT.

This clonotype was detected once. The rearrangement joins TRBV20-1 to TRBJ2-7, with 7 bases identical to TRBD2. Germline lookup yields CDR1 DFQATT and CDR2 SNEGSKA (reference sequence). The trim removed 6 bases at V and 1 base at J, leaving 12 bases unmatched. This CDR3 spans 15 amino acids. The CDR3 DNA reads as TGCAGTGCCGGGCCCGGGAAGCGGGGATCCTACGAGCAGTACTTC. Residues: CSAGPGKRGSYEQYF.

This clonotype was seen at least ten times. CDR3 sequence (DNA): TGTGCCAGCAGCCAAAGCGGAAACACCATATATTTT. This codes for CASSQSGNTIYF. The chain carries TRBV14 and TRBJ1-3; no reliable D call. CDR3 length: 12 residues. Germline CDR1 reads SGHDN; CDR2 reads FVKESK. Trimming cost V 2 bases and J 4 bases, with 3 bases left between them.

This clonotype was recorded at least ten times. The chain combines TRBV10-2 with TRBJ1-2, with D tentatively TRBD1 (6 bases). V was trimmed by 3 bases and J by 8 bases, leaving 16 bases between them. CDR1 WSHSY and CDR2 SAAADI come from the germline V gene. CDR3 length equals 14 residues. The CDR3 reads CASSEGAGARGYTF. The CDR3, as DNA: TGCGCCAGCAGTGAAGGGGCGGGGGCCCGGGGCTACACCTTC.

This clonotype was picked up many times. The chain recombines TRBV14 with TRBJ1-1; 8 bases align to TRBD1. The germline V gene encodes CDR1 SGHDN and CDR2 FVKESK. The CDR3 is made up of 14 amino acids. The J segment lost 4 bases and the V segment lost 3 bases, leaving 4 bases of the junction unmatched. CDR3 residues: CASSQDRDVTEAFF. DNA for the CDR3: TGTGCCAGCAGCCAGGACAGGGACGTCACTGAAGCTTTCTTT.

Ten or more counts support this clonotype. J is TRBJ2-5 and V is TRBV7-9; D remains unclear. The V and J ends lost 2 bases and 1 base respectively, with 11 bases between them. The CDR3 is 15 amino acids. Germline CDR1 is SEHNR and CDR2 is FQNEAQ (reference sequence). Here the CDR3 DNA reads TGTGCCAGCAGCTTAACGCTACAGATCCAAGAGACCCAGTACTTC. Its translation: CASSLTLQIQETQYF.

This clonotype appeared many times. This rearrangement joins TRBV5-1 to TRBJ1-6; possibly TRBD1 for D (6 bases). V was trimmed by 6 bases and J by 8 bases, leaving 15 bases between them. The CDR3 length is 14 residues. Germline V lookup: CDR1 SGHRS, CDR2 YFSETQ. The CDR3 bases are TGCGCCAGCAAAGGGGAACAGGGCCATTCACCCCTCCACTTT. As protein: CASKGEQGHSPLHF.

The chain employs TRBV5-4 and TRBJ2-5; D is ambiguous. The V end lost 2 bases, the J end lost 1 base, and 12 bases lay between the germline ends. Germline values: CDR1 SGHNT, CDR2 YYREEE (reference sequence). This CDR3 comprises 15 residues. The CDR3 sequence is CASSLIRAPQETQYF. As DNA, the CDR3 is TGTGCCAGCAGCTTAATCCGTGCCCCCCAAGAGACCCAGTACTTC.

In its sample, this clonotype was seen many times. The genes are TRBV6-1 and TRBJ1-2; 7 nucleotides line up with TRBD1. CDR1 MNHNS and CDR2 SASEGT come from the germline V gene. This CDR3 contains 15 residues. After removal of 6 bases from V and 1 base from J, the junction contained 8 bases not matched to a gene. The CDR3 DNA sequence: TGTGCCAGCAGGACACTCGGGACAGATAACTATGGCTACACCTTC. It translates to CASRTLGTDNYGYTF.

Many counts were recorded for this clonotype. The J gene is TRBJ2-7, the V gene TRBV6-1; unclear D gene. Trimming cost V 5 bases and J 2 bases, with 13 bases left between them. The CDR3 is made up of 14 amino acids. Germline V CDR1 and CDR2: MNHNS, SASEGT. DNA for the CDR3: TGTGCCAGCAGTCGAGTTTGGCTAGCCTACGAGCAGTACTTC. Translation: CASSRVWLAYEQYF.

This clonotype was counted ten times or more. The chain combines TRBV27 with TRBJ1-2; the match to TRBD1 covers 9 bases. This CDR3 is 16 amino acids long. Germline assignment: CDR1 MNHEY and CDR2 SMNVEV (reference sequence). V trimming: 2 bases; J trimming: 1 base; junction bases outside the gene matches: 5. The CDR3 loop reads CASSLGRDRDNYGYTF. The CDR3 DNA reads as TGTGCCAGCAGTTTAGGAAGGGACAGGGATAACTATGGCTACACCTTC.

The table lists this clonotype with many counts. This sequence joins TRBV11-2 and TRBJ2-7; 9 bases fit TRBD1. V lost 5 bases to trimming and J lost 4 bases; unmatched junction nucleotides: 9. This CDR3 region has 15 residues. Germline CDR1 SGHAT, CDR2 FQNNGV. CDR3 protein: CASSSRDRVGYEQYF. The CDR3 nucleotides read TGTGCCAGCAGCAGCCGGGACAGGGTTGGATACGAGCAGTACTTC. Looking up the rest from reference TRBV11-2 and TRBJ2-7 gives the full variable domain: EAGVAQSPRYKIIEKRQSVAFWCNPISGHATLYWYQQILGQGPKLLIQFQNNGVVDDSQLPKDRFSAERLKGVDSTLKIQPAKLEDSAVYLCASSSRDRVGYEQYFGPGTRLTVT.

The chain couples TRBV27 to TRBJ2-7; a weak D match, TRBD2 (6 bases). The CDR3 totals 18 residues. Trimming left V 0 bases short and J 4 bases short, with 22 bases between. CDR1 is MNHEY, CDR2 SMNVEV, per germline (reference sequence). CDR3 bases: TGTGCCAGCAGTTTATCTCGGGGGACCGGGCCTGGGGAATACGAGCAGTACTTC. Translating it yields CASSLSRGTGPGEYEQYF.

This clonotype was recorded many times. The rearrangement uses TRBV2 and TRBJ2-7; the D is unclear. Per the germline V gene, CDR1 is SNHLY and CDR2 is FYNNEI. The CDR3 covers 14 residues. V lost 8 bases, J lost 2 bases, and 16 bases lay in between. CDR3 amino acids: CASGSGPKPYEQYF. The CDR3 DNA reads TGTGCCAGCGGATCCGGGCCGAAGCCCTACGAGCAGTACTTC.

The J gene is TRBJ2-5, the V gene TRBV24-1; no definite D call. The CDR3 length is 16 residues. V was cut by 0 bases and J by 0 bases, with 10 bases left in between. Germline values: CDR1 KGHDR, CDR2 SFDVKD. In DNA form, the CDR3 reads TGTGCCACCAGTGATTTGCACGGCGGACACCAAGAGACCCAGTACTTC. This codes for CATSDLHGGHQETQYF.

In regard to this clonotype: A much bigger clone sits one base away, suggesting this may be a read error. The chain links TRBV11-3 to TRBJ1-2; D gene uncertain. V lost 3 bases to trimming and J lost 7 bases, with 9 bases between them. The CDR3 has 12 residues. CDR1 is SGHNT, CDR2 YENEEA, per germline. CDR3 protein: CASSFVSSGYTF. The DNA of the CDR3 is TGTGCCAGCAGCTTTGTATCGTCTGGCTACACCTTC. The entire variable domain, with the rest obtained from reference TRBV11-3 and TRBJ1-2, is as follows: EAGVVQSPRYKIIEKKQPVAFWCNPISGHNTLYWYLQNLGQGPELLIRYENEEAVDDSQLPKDRFSAERLKGVDSTLKIQPAELGDSAVYLCASSFVSSGYTFGSGTRLTVV.

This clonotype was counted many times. This chain's CDR3 is CASSFSGGADEQYF. The DNA of the CDR3 is TGTGCCAGCAGCTTCAGCGGGGGGGCGGACGAGCAGTACTTC. The chain employs TRBV7-9 and TRBJ2-7, with 10 bases lining up with TRBD2. With 3 bases clipped from V and 5 bases from J, the junction kept 4 bases outside the gene matches. The germline V gene encodes CDR1 SEHNR and CDR2 FQNEAQ (reference sequence). The CDR3 length is 14 residues.

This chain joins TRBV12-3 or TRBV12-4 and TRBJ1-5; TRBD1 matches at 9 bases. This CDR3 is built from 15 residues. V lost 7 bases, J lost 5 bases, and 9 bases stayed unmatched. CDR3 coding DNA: TGTGCCAGCAACGAAGGGACAGGGAGGTATCAGCCCCAGCATTTT. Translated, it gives CASNEGTGRYQPQHF.

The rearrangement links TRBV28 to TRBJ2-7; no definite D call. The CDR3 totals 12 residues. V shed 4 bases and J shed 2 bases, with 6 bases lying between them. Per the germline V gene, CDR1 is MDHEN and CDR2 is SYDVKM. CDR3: CASSSLPYEQYF. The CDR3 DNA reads TGTGCCAGCAGTTCACTCCCCTACGAGCAGTACTTC. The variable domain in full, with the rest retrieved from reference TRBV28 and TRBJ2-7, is DVKVTQSSRYLVKRTGEKVFLECVQDMDHENMFWYRQDPGLGLRLIYFSYDVKMKEKGDIPEGYSVSREKKERFSLILESASTNQTSMYLCASSSLPYEQYFGPGTRLTVT.

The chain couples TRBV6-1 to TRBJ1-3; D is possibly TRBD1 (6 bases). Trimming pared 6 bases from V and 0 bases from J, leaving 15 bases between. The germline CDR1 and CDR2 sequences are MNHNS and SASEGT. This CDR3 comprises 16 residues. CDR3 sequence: CASSRSTGISGNTIYF. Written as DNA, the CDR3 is TGTGCCAGCAGCCGATCGACAGGAATCTCTGGAAACACCATATATTTT.

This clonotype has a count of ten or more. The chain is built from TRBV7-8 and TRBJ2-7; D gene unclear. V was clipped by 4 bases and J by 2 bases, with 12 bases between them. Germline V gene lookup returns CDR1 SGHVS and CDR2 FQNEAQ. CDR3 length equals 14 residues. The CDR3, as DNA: TGTGCCAGCAGCTCCCGTAGGATTCCCTACGAGCAGTACTTC. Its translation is CASSSRRIPYEQYF.

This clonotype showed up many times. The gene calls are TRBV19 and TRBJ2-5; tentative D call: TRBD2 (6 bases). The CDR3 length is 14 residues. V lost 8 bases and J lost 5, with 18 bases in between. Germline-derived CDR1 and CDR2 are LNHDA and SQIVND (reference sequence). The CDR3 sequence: CASGGLAVGETQYF. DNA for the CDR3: TGTGCCAGTGGGGGACTCGCCGTGGGGGAGACCCAGTACTTC.

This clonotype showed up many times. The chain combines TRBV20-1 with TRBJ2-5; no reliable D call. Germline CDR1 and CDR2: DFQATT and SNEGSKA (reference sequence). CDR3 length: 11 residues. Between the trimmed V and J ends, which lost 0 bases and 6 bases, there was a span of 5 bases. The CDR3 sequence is CSARDSQTQYF. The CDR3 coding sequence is TGCAGTGCTAGAGATAGCCAGACCCAGTACTTC.

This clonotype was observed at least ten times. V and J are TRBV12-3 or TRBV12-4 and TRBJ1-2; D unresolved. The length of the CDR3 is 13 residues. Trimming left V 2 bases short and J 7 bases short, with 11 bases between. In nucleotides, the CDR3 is TGTGCCAGCAGTTTAAAGAGAGAGGGTGGCTACACCTTC. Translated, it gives CASSLKREGGYTF.

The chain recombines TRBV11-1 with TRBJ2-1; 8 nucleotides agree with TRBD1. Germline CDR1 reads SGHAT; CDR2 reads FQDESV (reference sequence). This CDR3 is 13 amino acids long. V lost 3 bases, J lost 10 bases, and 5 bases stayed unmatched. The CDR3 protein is CASSFGQGGEQFF. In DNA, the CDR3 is TGTGCCAGCAGCTTTGGACAGGGCGGGGAGCAGTTCTTC.

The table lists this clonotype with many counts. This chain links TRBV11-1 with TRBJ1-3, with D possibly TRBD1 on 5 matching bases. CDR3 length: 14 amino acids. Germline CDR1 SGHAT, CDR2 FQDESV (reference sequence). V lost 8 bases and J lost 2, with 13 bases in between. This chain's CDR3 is CASAQGVAGNTIYF. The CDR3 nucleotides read TGTGCCAGCGCCCAGGGAGTCGCTGGAAACACCATATATTTT.